The 8 T cell receptor beta chains reported below all come from one sample, sequenced in a study of regulatory T cells in long-lasting Graves disease. Time point indicated: newly diagnosed GD, antithyroid drugs for less than 3 months. The authors made the TCR library using RNA they extracted from PBMCs. Construction of TCR beta libraries relied on iRepertoire HTBI primers and on Arm-PCR targeting CDR3 regions. TCRdb recomputed calls from the multiplex PCR reads with MiXCR, one row per CDR3 protein. The data show approximately 470,000 distinct CDR3 sequences, 15% to 20% seen once. The same specimen was also included in a second study, on T cells in Graves' hyperthyroidism and ophthalmopathy.

The starting material was peripheral blood mononuclear cells (PBMCs), obtained at new diagnosis, from a patient treated with antithyroid drugs. The receptors were sampled from a man between 35 and 55 years old with Graves disease.

This clonotype has at least ten counts. CDR3 DNA sequence: TGCAGTGCTAGAGATCTGACTAGCGGGAGGGCCGACACCGGGGAGCTGTTTTTT. Protein product: CSARDLTSGRADTGELFF. J is TRBJ2-2 and V is TRBV20-1, with TRBD2 matching over 14 bases. V shed 0 bases and J 3 bases; nucleotides not matched to a gene: 6. CDR3 length: 18 residues. Germline CDR1 is DFQATT and CDR2 is SNEGSKA (reference sequence).

Points on this clonotype: This may arise from a read error, as a much more abundant clone is one base away. This chain uses TRBV28 with TRBJ2-2, with a possible D match to TRBD1 (6 bases). The V gene lost 1 base and the J gene lost 5 bases, with 14 bases spanning the gap. CDR1 is MDHEN, CDR2 SYDVKM, per germline. The CDR3 is made up of 16 amino acids. The CDR3 DNA reads as TGTGCCAGCAGTTTATCCGCAGGGGTAGATACCGGGGAGCTGTTTTTT. Amino acid sequence: CASSLSAGVDTGELFF. Using reference TRBV28 and TRBJ2-2 for the parts outside the CDR3, the full variable domain is DVKVTQSSRYLVKRTGEKVFLECVQDMDHENMFWYRQDPGLGLRLIYFSYDVKMKEKGDIPEGYSVSREKKERFSLILESASTNQTSMYLCASSLSAGVDTGELFFGEGSRLTVL.

This chain joins TRBV5-1 and TRBJ2-1; D is unclear. Germline loops: CDR1 SGHRS, CDR2 YFSETQ. Trimming stripped 0 bases from V and 10 bases from J, with 5 bases between. The CDR3 is 11 residues long. CDR3 protein: CASSLVAEQFF. In DNA form, the CDR3 reads TGCGCCAGCAGCTTGGTGGCAGAGCAGTTCTTC.

This clonotype was seen at least ten times. This chain connects TRBV20-1 to TRBJ1-4, with no clear D. The V end was cut by 3 bases, the J end by 8 bases, with 13 bases between. Germline values: CDR1 DFQATT, CDR2 SNEGSKA (reference sequence). The CDR3 sequence is 13 residues long. Here the CDR3 reads CSASPLPGEKLFF. Here the CDR3 DNA reads TGCAGTGCTAGCCCCCTACCTGGGGAAAAACTGTTTTTT.

This clonotype has only a few counts. The chain joins TRBV10-1 to TRBJ2-3; the match to TRBD2 covers 9 bases. CDR1 is WNHNN, CDR2 SYGVQD, per germline (reference sequence). The CDR3 sequence is 15 residues long. V shed 2 bases and J 4 bases; nucleotides not matched to a gene: 4. In DNA, the CDR3 is TGCGCCAGCAGTGAGCTAGCGGGAAGCGCAGATACGCAGTATTTT. Amino acid sequence: CASSELAGSADTQYF.

This clonotype was seen a handful of times. CDR3 in amino acids: CASSPGGFHEQYF. CDR3 DNA: TGCGCCAGCTCTCCCGGGGGGTTCCACGAGCAGTACTTC. V is TRBV5-1 and J is TRBJ2-7; the match to TRBD2 covers 7 bases. The germline V gene has CDR1 SGHRS and CDR2 YFSETQ. V shed 7 bases, J shed 5 bases, and the junction held 9 bases outside the gene matches. The CDR3 loop spans 13 amino acids. The variable domain in full, completed from reference TRBV5-1 and TRBJ2-7, reads KAGVTQTPRYLIKTRGQQVTLSCSPISGHRSVSWYQQTPGQGLQFLFEYFSETQRNKGNFPGRFSGRQFSNSRSEMNVSTLELGDSALYLCASSPGGFHEQYFGPGTRLTVT.

This clonotype occurred once. The chain couples TRBV27 to TRBJ2-6; TRBD1 might be the D (6 bases). The CDR3 loop spans 16 amino acids. Deletions cut 2 bases from V and 3 bases from J, with 11 bases between. Germline V lookup: CDR1 MNHEY, CDR2 SMNVEV (reference sequence). CDR3 nucleotide sequence: TGTGCCAGCAGTTTAAACAGGGTTAGTGGGGCCAACGTCCTGACTTTC. Translated, it gives CASSLNRVSGANVLTF.

The chain combines TRBV6-1 with TRBJ2-1; possibly TRBD1 for D (5 bases). With 10 bases removed from V and 2 bases from J, the gap between germline ends came to 12 bases. The CDR3 sequence is 13 residues long. Germline lookup yields CDR1 MNHNS and CDR2 SASEGT. The CDR3 protein is CATEQDAYNEQFF. CDR3 bases: TGTGCCACTGAACAGGACGCCTACAATGAGCAGTTCTTC.